This T cell receptor beta chain was identified during a study of T cell responses to AZD1222 COVID-19 vaccine. Libraries were prepared by immunoSEQ multiplex PCR; TCRdb keeps only in-frame clonotypes and omits some of them. There are 130,000 to 150,000 clones in the sample; 90% occur only once, and around 3.6% lies in the top ten. In regard to this clone: Its antigen remains unidentified.

Whole-study results and caveats: Females outnumbered males among donors, who were mostly white British; clonal diversity was possibly underestimated.

Trimming took off 0 bases at V and 6 bases at J, with 15 bases between the two ends. The length of the CDR3 is 14 residues. Germline loops: CDR1 GTSNPN, CDR2 SVGIG (reference sequence). This chain uses TRBV30 with TRBJ2-7, with D perhaps matching TRBD1 (5 bases). Sequencing used peripheral blood, obtained on day 0 of AZD1222 vaccination. The receptor was isolated from an adult in good health. The CDR3 bases are TGTGCCTGGAGTGTACGGCGGCAGGGTGGCGAGCAGTACTTC. Protein product: CAWSVRRQGGEQYF. The full variable domain, its missing parts supplied by reference TRBV30 and TRBJ2-7, is SQTIHQWPATLVQPVGSPLSLECTVEGTSNPNLYWYRQAAGRGLQLLFYSVGIGQISSEVPQNLSASRPQDRQFILSSKKLLLSDSGFYLCAWSVRRQGGEQYFGPGTRLTVT.